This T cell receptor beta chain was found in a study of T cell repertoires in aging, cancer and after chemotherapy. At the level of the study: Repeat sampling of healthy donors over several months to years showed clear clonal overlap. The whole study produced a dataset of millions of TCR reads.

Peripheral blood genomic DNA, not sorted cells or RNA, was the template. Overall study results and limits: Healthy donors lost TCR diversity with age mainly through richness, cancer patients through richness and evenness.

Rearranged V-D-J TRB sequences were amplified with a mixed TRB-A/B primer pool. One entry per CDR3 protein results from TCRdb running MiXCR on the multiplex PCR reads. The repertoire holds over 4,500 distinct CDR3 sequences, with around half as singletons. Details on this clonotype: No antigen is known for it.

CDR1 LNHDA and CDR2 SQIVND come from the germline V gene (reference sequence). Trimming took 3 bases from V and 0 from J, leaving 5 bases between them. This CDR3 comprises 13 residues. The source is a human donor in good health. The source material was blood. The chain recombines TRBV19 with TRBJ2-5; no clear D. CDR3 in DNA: TGTGCCAGTAGTATCAGAAACCAAGAGACCCAGTACTTC. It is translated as CASSIRNQETQYF. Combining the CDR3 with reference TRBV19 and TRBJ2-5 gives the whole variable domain DGGITQSPKYLFRKEGQNVTLSCEQNLNHDAMYWYRQDPGQGLRLIYYSQIVNDFQKGDIAEGYSVSREKKESFPLTVTSAQKNPTAFYLCASSIRNQETQYFGPGTRLLVL.